The rows below give T cell receptor beta chains drawn from one sample of a study of T cell changes during pregnancy in multiple sclerosis. Clones were read by immunoSEQ multiplex PCR, and TCRdb kept only the in-frame ones, dropping some. The sample lists 25,000 to 30,000 clones; roughly nine tenths were seen once. This specimen was CD4+ T cells from peripheral blood mononuclear cells, taken in the second trimester of pregnancy. The receptors were sampled from a female donor with multiple sclerosis, enrolled in a pregnancy study. Both conserved end residues are part of each CDR3. Fields, in order: V gene, J gene, CDR3 protein.

>TRBV28|TRBJ1-2
CASSLPWTASYGYTF
>TRBV2|TRBJ2-2
CASSHIYPGTGAIAGELFF
>TRBV2|TRBJ1-2
CASSEEGVGYTF
>TRBV5-1|TRBJ2-2
CASSLLAGGNTGELFF
>TRBV6-5|TRBJ1-1
CASCPWDRNTEAFF
>TRBV7-2|TRBJ2-2
CASSFWRGNTGELFF
>TRBV2|TRBJ2-7
CASRKGGGDHEQYF
>TRBV18|TRBJ1-5
CASSPADRAQPQHF
>TRBV11-2|TRBJ1-1
CASSLDRGWGGAFF
>TRBV6-5|TRBJ1-1
CASRTGDRSTEAFF
>TRBV2|TRBJ2-1
CASSERSSYNEQFF
>TRBV18|TRBJ2-7
CASSLQWGGEEQYF
>TRBV7-9|TRBJ1-1
CASSLLGGNTEAFF
>TRBV18|TRBJ1-4
CASSQAGTAGEKLFF
>TRBV5-1|TRBJ2-3
CASSLNFEDTQYF
>TRBV5-1|TRBJ1-3
CASSPGLNSGNTIYF
>TRBV28|TRBJ1-2
CASSLSDYGYTF
>TRBV11-2|TRBJ1-1
CASSVRTGTMNTEAFF
>TRBV7-2|TRBJ2-2
CASRLGGADTGELFF
>TRBV10-3|TRBJ1-1
CAISDNRGNTEAFF
>TRBV4-2|TRBJ1-5
CASSQDRDRLNQPQHF
>TRBV15|TRBJ2-1
CATSRDISGGAGEQFF
>TRBV4-2|TRBJ1-4
CASSQGPDRGRPNEKLFF
>TRBV9|TRBJ2-5
CASSGAGTPQETQYF
>TRBV20-1|TRBJ2-1
CSARLYNEQFF
>TRBV9|TRBJ2-3
CASSRPKLGGARDTQYF
>TRBV6-5|TRBJ2-1
CASSYSTAGVGEQFF
>TRBV7-2|TRBJ2-2
CASSLYGTENTGELFF
>TRBV4-1|TRBJ1-3
CASSPSQGSLSGNTIYF
>TRBV7-3|TRBJ1-2
CASSLAGQDGYTF
>TRBV6-5|TRBJ1-1
CASSSFAGGSGTEAFF
>TRBV29-1|TRBJ2-5
CSVERQGQETQYF
>TRBV28|TRBJ1-2
CASSLTGGAVGYTF
>TRBV10-3|TRBJ1-2
CAIGSDGQDARYTF
>TRBV15|TRBJ1-4
CATSRDPGLTNEKLFF
>TRBV10-3|TRBJ1-4
CAIKPQGNEKLFF
>TRBV4-1|TRBJ2-1
CASSQGGRTEQFF
>TRBV28|TRBJ2-1
CASSRGDSSYNEQFF
>TRBV5-1|TRBJ2-3
CASSLGDSTDTQYF
>TRBV19|TRBJ1-6
CASSYRGVGDLHF
>TRBV30|TRBJ2-3
CAWNIAGGLTDTQYF
>TRBV11-2|TRBJ2-1
CASSLVRDSYNEQFF
>TRBV6-5|TRBJ2-7
CASSPPGQGYEQYF
>TRBV11-2|TRBJ2-1
CASSERGGQWAQFF
>TRBV9|TRBJ1-2
CASSPRFRLGAQSHYGYTF